Below, 8 T cell receptor beta chains from the same sample are listed, as sequenced in a study of T cells after yellow fever vaccination. A single record per CDR3 protein comes from TCRdb applying MiXCR to the 5' RACE reads. The profile shows around 260,000 distinct CDR3 sequences, roughly 5% of them singletons. The sequencing used CD4+ T cells sorted from PBMCs, collected on the day of the yellow fever booster vaccination. These receptors were obtained from a man between 18 and 29 years old who received the YFV17D yellow fever vaccine.

Ten or more counts support this clonotype. This rearrangement joins TRBV6-5 to TRBJ1-6, with 9 bases fitting TRBD1. The CDR3 spans 19 residues. The V gene's germline CDR1 is MNHEY and CDR2 SVGAGI. Trimming cost V 1 base and J 3 bases; bases outside gene matches: 10. This CDR3 reads CASSYYLPGQGYYNSPLHF. The CDR3 coding sequence is TGTGCCAGCAGTTACTATTTACCGGGACAGGGATACTATAATTCACCCCTCCACTTT.

J is TRBJ2-5 and V is TRBV6-1; 12 bases line up with TRBD2. The CDR3 contains 15 residues. Unmatched junction bases numbered 0, after V lost 2 bases and J lost 2 bases. In germline, CDR1 is MNHNS, CDR2 SASEGT. CDR3 residues: CASSELAGGQETQYF. DNA of the CDR3: TGTGCCAGCAGTGAACTAGCGGGGGGGCAAGAGACCCAGTACTTC.

In this sample, this clonotype turned up many times. This chain uses TRBV20-1 with TRBJ2-7, with D tentatively TRBD1 or TRBD2 (5 bases each). The CDR3 is 12 residues long. Trimming took 5 bases from V and 9 from J, leaving 17 bases between them. From germline, CDR1 is DFQATT and CDR2 SNEGSKA (reference sequence). CDR3: CSASTGTSMQYF. The CDR3 DNA follows: TGCAGTGCTTCCACCGGGACCTCTATGCAGTACTTC.

A few counts support this clonotype. V usage is TRBV5-1 and J usage is TRBJ2-3, with 10 nucleotides matching TRBD2. CDR1 is SGHRS and CDR2 is YFSETQ in the germline V gene. CDR3 size: 16 residues. V lost 4 bases and J lost 4; bases outside the gene matches: 9. The CDR3 region has the DNA TGCGCCAGCAGCACCCGGCCTAGCGGGGGCTCAGATACGCAGTATTTT. It yields the protein CASSTRPSGGSDTQYF.

A few counts support this clonotype. This rearrangement joins TRBV29-1 to TRBJ1-6, with D perhaps matching TRBD1 (5 bases). Germline CDR1 and CDR2: SQVTM and ANQGSEA. The CDR3 has 13 residues. With 6 bases removed from V and 8 bases from J, the gap between germline ends came to 14 bases. This chain's CDR3 is CSVGWGSDSPLHF. In DNA, the CDR3 is TGCAGCGTGGGGTGGGGGTCGGATTCACCCCTCCACTTT.

This clonotype was found a few times. The gene calls are TRBV7-2 and TRBJ1-5; D unresolved. V lost 5 bases to trimming and J lost 3 bases, with 14 bases between them. Per germline, CDR1 SGHTA and CDR2 FQGNSA. CDR3 size: 15 residues. CDR3 nucleotides: TGTGCCAGCAGCCCTGGGTACCAACCCAATCAGCCCCAGCATTTT. Translation: CASSPGYQPNQPQHF.

This clonotype appeared many times. The rearrangement links TRBV7-2 to TRBJ1-2; D not certain. Trimming removed 2 bases from V and 10 bases from J, with 8 bases in between. CDR1 SGHTA and CDR2 FQGNSA come from the germline V gene. The CDR3 runs to 11 residues. CDR3 sequence reads: CASSLYVTYTF. The DNA of the CDR3 is TGTGCCAGCAGCTTATACGTCACCTACACCTTC. Using reference TRBV7-2 and TRBJ1-2 for the parts outside the CDR3, the full variable domain is GAGVSQSPSNKVTEKGKDVELRCDPISGHTALYWYRQSLGQGLEFLIYFQGNSAPDKSGLPSDRFSAERTGGSVSTLTIQRTQQEDSAVYLCASSLYVTYTFGSGTRLTVV.

The rearrangement joins TRBV28 to TRBJ2-7; D possibly corresponds to TRBD1 (5 bases). Looked up from germline, CDR1 is MDHEN and CDR2 is SYDVKM. The CDR3 covers 13 residues. V was pared by 6 bases and J by 7 bases, with 16 bases between. The CDR3 protein is CASSPIGVWEQYV. In DNA, the CDR3 is TGTGCCAGCAGCCCGATAGGGGTTTGGGAGCAGTACGTC.